These T cell receptor beta chains were read from a single sample in a study of human T cells and chemical hapten exposure. TCRdb independently ran MiXCR on the RACE reads; one entry per CDR3 protein. Here the sample spans over 65,000 distinct CDR3 sequences, roughly 10% being singletons. The material was whole blood, obtained in connection with sensitization to the hapten diphenylcyclopropenone (DPC). These receptors all stem from a young man with alopecia areata. Some clones in this sample may be carry-over from other donors' samples. Both conserved end residues are part of each CDR3. Fields, in order: V gene, clone size, CDR3 protein. Only part of the rows carry a size: once, few, many, or a class if the clone is expanded.

V gene: TRBV7-6
clone size: few
CDR3 protein: CASSSATGSSNQPQHF

V gene: TRBV6-2/TRBV6-3
clone size: many
CDR3 protein: CASSNPYPDEQFF

V gene: TRBV6-2/TRBV6-3
clone size: .
CDR3 protein: CASSLHIQNIQYF

V gene: TRBV7-9
clone size: few
CDR3 protein: CASSLVGAGETQYF

V gene: TRBV7-9
clone size: many
CDR3 protein: CASSLPGREYF

V gene: TRBV29-1
clone size: .
CDR3 protein: CSVEAMNTEAFF

V gene: TRBV29-1
clone size: .
CDR3 protein: CSVVRGYEQYF

V gene: TRBV29-1
clone size: many
CDR3 protein: CSATHGGENQPQHF

V gene: TRBV4-1
clone size: many
CDR3 protein: CASSHAGDYEQYF

V gene: TRBV4-3
clone size: few
CDR3 protein: CASSRGLAGIGEETQYF

V gene: TRBV27
clone size: many
CDR3 protein: CASRRQGPNNEQFF

V gene: TRBV5-5
clone size: .
CDR3 protein: CASVGGRSYNSPLHF

V gene: TRBV6-5
clone size: .
CDR3 protein: CASRGQVHEQFF

V gene: TRBV2
clone size: .
CDR3 protein: CASSTGMEQYF

V gene: TRBV20-1
clone size: many
CDR3 protein: CSAPRGDPYEQYF

V gene: TRBV6-2/TRBV6-3
clone size: many
CDR3 protein: CASSYARGSDTGELFF

V gene: TRBV6-2/TRBV6-3
clone size: many
CDR3 protein: CASSHGQGDGYTF

V gene: TRBV7-9
clone size: many
CDR3 protein: CASSLTGVNEKLFF

V gene: TRBV12-5
clone size: .
CDR3 protein: CASGLGQHNSPLHF

V gene: TRBV15
clone size: many
CDR3 protein: CATSRPRGQIQETQYF

V gene: TRBV7-9
clone size: .
CDR3 protein: CASSLGLEKLFF

V gene: TRBV12-3/TRBV12-4
clone size: many
CDR3 protein: CASSLGQTTGELFF

V gene: TRBV20-1
clone size: many
CDR3 protein: CSASSPGVVGQPQHF

V gene: TRBV7-9
clone size: .
CDR3 protein: CASSSGGHSEQYF

V gene: TRBV6-2/TRBV6-3
clone size: few
CDR3 protein: CASSYSGTADGNEQFF

V gene: TRBV7-2
clone size: .
CDR3 protein: CASSLEGTNTEAFF

V gene: TRBV4-1
clone size: many
CDR3 protein: CASSLRTERAGELFF

V gene: TRBV20-1
clone size: few
CDR3 protein: CSARPLGGQGTDTQYF

V gene: TRBV6-1
clone size: .
CDR3 protein: CASKAGQDRGRTEAFF

V gene: TRBV27
clone size: .
CDR3 protein: CASSWGPQSYEQYF

V gene: TRBV7-6
clone size: .
CDR3 protein: CASSLKAGYSYNEQFF

V gene: TRBV5-1
clone size: .
CDR3 protein: CASSLDGASTDTQYF

V gene: TRBV9
clone size: .
CDR3 protein: CASSVWGLKAGTDTQYF

V gene: TRBV29-1
clone size: few
CDR3 protein: CSAKTGDNEKLFF

V gene: TRBV11-1
clone size: .
CDR3 protein: CASSLRTADGYTF

V gene: TRBV28
clone size: many
CDR3 protein: CASSLRAMNTEAFF

V gene: TRBV7-9
clone size: .
CDR3 protein: CASSFWWFREGSKNIQYF

V gene: TRBV7-9
clone size: many
CDR3 protein: CASSLMGETQYF

V gene: TRBV6-5
clone size: .
CDR3 protein: CASRQQETQYF

V gene: TRBV6-1
clone size: few
CDR3 protein: CASRNSRALKETQYF

V gene: TRBV11-2
clone size: few
CDR3 protein: CASSPRPPYF

V gene: TRBV11-2
clone size: .
CDR3 protein: CASSLENGGEAQETQYF

V gene: TRBV6-2/TRBV6-3
clone size: .
CDR3 protein: CASSYVYGTEAFF

V gene: TRBV6-1
clone size: .
CDR3 protein: CASSLSWTKAVAQHF

V gene: TRBV4-2
clone size: few
CDR3 protein: CASSQGMIMTADHYEQYF

V gene: TRBV9
clone size: many
CDR3 protein: CASRPTEAFF

V gene: TRBV3-1
clone size: many
CDR3 protein: CASRPIGSTGELFF

V gene: TRBV12-3/TRBV12-4
clone size: few
CDR3 protein: CASSFNRGASPLHF

V gene: TRBV20-1
clone size: few
CDR3 protein: CSASGGWGSSGANVLTF

V gene: TRBV7-2
clone size: .
CDR3 protein: CASSSEGSLNTGELFF

V gene: TRBV4-1
clone size: once
CDR3 protein: CASSQDRGEDEAFF

V gene: TRBV19
clone size: many
CDR3 protein: CASSPRGDTQYF

V gene: TRBV7-2
clone size: many
CDR3 protein: CASSLNMGLNQPQHF

V gene: TRBV7-9
clone size: .
CDR3 protein: CASREGNTGELFF

V gene: TRBV2
clone size: many
CDR3 protein: CASSEKLDTQYF

V gene: TRBV27
clone size: many
CDR3 protein: CASSGHYNSPLHF

V gene: TRBV27
clone size: few
CDR3 protein: CASSFLTGGNTEAFF

V gene: TRBV7-9
clone size: many
CDR3 protein: CASRSDRFDEKLFF

V gene: TRBV20-1
clone size: .
CDR3 protein: CSAHRDRENGELFF

V gene: TRBV20-1
clone size: .
CDR3 protein: CSAKAGAPQETQYF